A single sample gave rise to the 17 T cell receptor beta chains below, sequenced in a study of prognosis after radiotherapy for stage I lung cancer. It was by two-round multiplex PCR that TCR beta CDR3 was amplified from genomic DNA. First-round PCR employed TRBV- and TRBJ-specific primers for each gene. TCRdb independently ran MiXCR on the multiplex PCR reads; one entry per CDR3 protein. This sample carries more than 30,000 distinct CDR3 sequences, about 33% of them seen once, and the ten largest clones take around a third. Sequences were derived from PBMCs, sampled before or after stereotactic body radiation therapy (not recorded which). All receptors come from a donor over 45 with non-small cell lung cancer.

This clonotype has a count of ten or more. The gene calls are TRBV5-1 and TRBJ1-2; 8 bases match TRBD1. The J segment lost 3 bases and the V segment lost 4 bases, leaving 5 bases of the junction unmatched. The CDR3 loop spans 14 amino acids. Germline V CDR1 and CDR2: SGHRS, YFSETQ. The CDR3, as DNA: TGCGCCAGCAGCAACACAGGGGGAGACTATGGCTACACCTTC. Translated, it gives CASSNTGGDYGYTF.

The chain couples TRBV28 to TRBJ2-7; D gene uncertain. Germline CDR1 and CDR2: MDHEN and SYDVKM. The CDR3 has 12 amino acids. The V end was cut by 3 bases, the J end by 3 bases, with 6 bases between. CDR3 loop: CASSFVGYEQYF. The CDR3 DNA reads TGTGCCAGCAGTTTTGTGGGCTACGAGCAGTACTTC.

Relative to its sample, this clonotype is medium-sized. This rearrangement joins TRBV27 to TRBJ2-1; 11 bases agree with TRBD1. The CDR3 contains 15 residues. In germline, CDR1 is MNHEY, CDR2 SMNVEV (reference sequence). V was clipped by 3 bases and J by 6 bases; unmatched bases: 4. CDR3 sequence (DNA): TGTGCCAGCAGTTTTTGGGACAGGGGGGTCAATGAGCAGTTCTTC. Translated, it gives CASSFWDRGVNEQFF.

About this clonotype: The likely explanation is a read error, given a far larger clone one base away. This CDR3 is CSSSIFLGGDIQYF. Written as DNA, the CDR3 is TGTTCCAGTAGTATATTTCTTGGAGGGGACATTCAGTACTTC. This chain links TRBV19 with TRBJ2-5; the D gene is possibly TRBD2 (6 bases). The assigned J gene may be wrong: the sequence end matches TRBJ2-4 better. There are 14 residues in the CDR3. Looked up from germline, CDR1 is LNHDA and CDR2 is SQIVND (reference sequence).

The table lists this clonotype with many counts. V is TRBV6-8 and J is TRBJ2-7; D may correspond to TRBD1 or TRBD2 (5 bases each). The CDR3 is 17 residues long. The V end lost 7 bases, the J end lost 1 base, and 23 bases lay between the germline ends. The V gene's germline CDR1 is MNHGY and CDR2 SAAAGT. In DNA, the CDR3 is TGTGCCAGCACCCCCCACCATCTGGGGGTTCCTTCCTACGAGCAGTACTTC. Translating it yields CASTPHHLGVPSYEQYF.

Many counts were recorded for this clonotype. The gene calls are TRBV30 and TRBJ2-2; 7 bases map to TRBD1. The V segment lost 0 bases and the J segment 7 bases; nucleotides outside the gene matches: 8. In germline, CDR1 is GTSNPN, CDR2 SVGIG (reference sequence). This CDR3 has 15 amino acids. The CDR3 DNA follows: TGTGCCTGGAGTGTACCAGGGGGTGATATCGGGGAGCTGTTTTTT. As protein: CAWSVPGGDIGELFF.

The sample holds a few counts of this clonotype. J is TRBJ1-1 and V is TRBV6-1, with TRBD1 matching over 7 bases. V shed 8 bases, J shed 7 bases, and the junction held 4 bases outside the gene matches. Germline values: CDR1 MNHNS, CDR2 SASEGT. This CDR3 is 11 amino acids long. CDR3 sequence (DNA): TGTGCCAGCCAACAGGGGAGTGAAGCTTTCTTT. This sequence encodes CASQQGSEAFF.

Worth noting for this clonotype: Germline and junction disagree at one end, which may indicate a read error. The genes are TRBV6-1 and TRBJ1-2; 7 bases map to TRBD1. This CDR3 has 14 amino acids. Germline lookup yields CDR1 MNHNS and CDR2 SASEGT. CDR3 sequence (DNA): TGTGTCAGCAGGGTAGCCGGGACAGTAACTTACTACACCTTC. Its protein product is CVSRVAGTVTYYTF.

This clonotype was recorded at least ten times. The rearrangement joins TRBV20-1 to TRBJ2-3; D is uncertain. Germline CDR1 is DFQATT and CDR2 is SNEGSKA (reference sequence). CDR3 length: 13 residues. The V and J ends lost 5 bases and 6 bases respectively, with 15 bases between them. The CDR3 loop is CSAPDTDPDTQYF. The CDR3 nucleotides are TGCAGTGCTCCGGATACCGACCCCGATACGCAGTATTTT.

This clonotype was detected only a few times. A read error is possible here, since a much larger clone lies one base away. V usage is TRBV6-2 or TRBV6-3 and J usage is TRBJ2-3, with D possibly TRBD1 on 6 matching bases. The CDR3 covers 14 residues. Per germline, CDR1 MNHEY and CDR2 SVGEGT. The CDR3 loop is CASSWTASTGTQYF. The CDR3 DNA is TGTGCCAGCAGTTGGACAGCTAGCACAGGTACGCAGTATTTT.

This clonotype was seen a few times. The rearrangement joins TRBV6-4 to TRBJ1-1; no definite D call. The V and J ends lost 6 bases and 1 base respectively, with 9 bases between them. This CDR3 is 13 amino acids long. CDR1 and CDR2 (germline): MRHNA, SNTAGT. The CDR3 reads CASSQDRNTEAFF. As DNA, the CDR3 is TGTGCCAGCAGCCAAGATAGGAACACTGAAGCTTTCTTT.

This clonotype was counted many times. The chain employs TRBV6-1 and TRBJ2-1; D gene unclear. This CDR3 spans 13 amino acids. The V end was cut by 6 bases, the J end by 6 bases, with 12 bases between. From germline, CDR1 is MNHNS and CDR2 SASEGT. CDR3 in DNA: TGTGCCAGCAGCCTGGGGAACGGCAATGAGCAGTTCTTC. Encoded protein: CASSLGNGNEQFF.

This clonotype came up many times. V usage is TRBV5-1 and J usage is TRBJ2-1; 9 bases fit TRBD2. V was pared by 4 bases and J by 15 bases, with 5 bases of the junction left unmatched. From germline, CDR1 is SGHRS and CDR2 YFSETQ. CDR3 length: 11 residues. The CDR3 protein is CASSTGTSRFF. CDR3 coding DNA: TGCGCCAGCAGCACGGGGACTAGCCGGTTCTTC.

This clonotype was counted at least ten times. This chain joins TRBV20-1 and TRBJ2-5; D not resolved. Trimming stripped 8 bases from V and 5 bases from J, with 12 bases between. The CDR3 length is 11 residues. Germline V CDR1 and CDR2: DFQATT, SNEGSKA (reference sequence). In DNA form, the CDR3 reads TGCAGTACAGCTCTTGGCGAGACCCAGTACTTC. As protein: CSTALGETQYF.

This clonotype was counted many times. The chain combines TRBV7-8 with TRBJ1-1; maybe TRBD1 (6 bases). V shed 5 bases and J shed 3 bases, with 13 bases lying between them. The CDR3 sequence is 14 residues long. CDR1 SGHVS and CDR2 FQNEAQ come from the germline V gene. This CDR3 reads CASSVTGTDTEAFF. CDR3 in DNA: TGTGCCAGCAGCGTCACAGGGACCGACACTGAAGCTTTCTTT.

In this sample, this clonotype turned up many times. The V and J genes are TRBV24-1 and TRBJ2-5; D is unclear. Germline assignment: CDR1 KGHDR and CDR2 SFDVKD. Trimming removed 4 bases at V and 1 base at J, with 9 bases between. The length of the CDR3 is 14 residues. CDR3 nucleotide sequence: TGTGCCACCAGTGACCCCCTACTCCAAGAGACCCAGTACTTC. It encodes CATSDPLLQETQYF.

This clonotype came up many times. The CDR3 DNA reads TGTGCCAGCAGTTTTAGCTTTATGAACACTGAAGCTTTCTTT. Translation: CASSFSFMNTEAFF. The chain joins TRBV27 to TRBJ1-1, with D unclear. Germline V lookup: CDR1 MNHEY, CDR2 SMNVEV (reference sequence). The CDR3 covers 14 residues. Between the trimmed V and J ends, which lost 3 bases and 0 bases, there was a span of 8 bases.